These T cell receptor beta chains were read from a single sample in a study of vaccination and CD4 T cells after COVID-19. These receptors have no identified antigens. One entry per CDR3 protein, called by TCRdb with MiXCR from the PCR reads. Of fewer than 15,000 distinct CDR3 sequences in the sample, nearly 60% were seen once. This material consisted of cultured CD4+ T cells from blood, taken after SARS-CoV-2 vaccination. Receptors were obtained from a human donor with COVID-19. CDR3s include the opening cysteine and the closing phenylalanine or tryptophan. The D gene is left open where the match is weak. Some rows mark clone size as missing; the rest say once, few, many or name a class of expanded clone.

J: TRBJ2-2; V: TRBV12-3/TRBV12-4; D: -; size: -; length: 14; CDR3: CASSTASNTGELFF; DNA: TGTGCCAGCAGTACAGCGTCGAACACCGGGGAGCTGTTTTTT
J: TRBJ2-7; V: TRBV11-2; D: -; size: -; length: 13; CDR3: CASSPFGVPEQYF; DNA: TGTGCCAGCAGCCCCTTTGGGGTTCCCGAGCAGTACTTC
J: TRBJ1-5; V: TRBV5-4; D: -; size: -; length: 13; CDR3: CASSLGDNQPQHF; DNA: TGTGCCAGCAGCTTGGGGGACAATCAGCCCCAGCATTTT
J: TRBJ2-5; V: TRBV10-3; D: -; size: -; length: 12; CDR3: CAISDPGMTQYF; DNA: TGTGCCATCAGTGACCCGGGGATGACCCAGTACTTC
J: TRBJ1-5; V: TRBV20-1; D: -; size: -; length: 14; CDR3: CSARDGRGNQPQHF; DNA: TGCAGTGCTAGAGATGGGAGGGGCAATCAGCCCCAGCATTTT
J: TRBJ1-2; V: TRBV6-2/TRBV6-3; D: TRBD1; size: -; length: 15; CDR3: CASSYLGRGLYGYTF; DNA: TGTGCCAGCAGTTACCTGGGCAGGGGGCTCTATGGCTACACCTTC
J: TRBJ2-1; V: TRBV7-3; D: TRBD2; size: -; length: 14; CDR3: CASSEGLPTSEQFF; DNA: TGTGCCAGCAGCGAGGGACTACCGACCTCTGAGCAGTTCTTC
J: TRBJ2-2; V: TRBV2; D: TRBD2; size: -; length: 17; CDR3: CASSAQGLAVNTGELFF; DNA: TGTGCCAGCAGTGCCCAGGGACTAGCGGTGAACACCGGGGAGCTGTTTTTT
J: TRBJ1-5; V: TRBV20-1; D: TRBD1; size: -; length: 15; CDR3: CSASTEQGGNQPQHF; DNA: TGCAGTGCCTCAACAGAACAGGGGGGCAATCAGCCCCAGCATTTT
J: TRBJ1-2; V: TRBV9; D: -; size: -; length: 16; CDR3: CASSVDRGNVGYGYTF; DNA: TGTGCCAGCAGCGTAGATCGGGGTAACGTCGGCTATGGCTACACCTTC
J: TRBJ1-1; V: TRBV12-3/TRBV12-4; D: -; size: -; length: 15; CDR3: CASDPPGGVHTEAFF; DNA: TGTGCCAGCGACCCTCCTGGGGGGGTTCATACTGAAGCTTTCTTT
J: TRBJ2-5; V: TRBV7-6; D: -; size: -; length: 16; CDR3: CASSFVSGRDEETQYF; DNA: TGTGCCAGCAGCTTTGTGAGTGGACGGGACGAAGAGACCCAGTACTTC
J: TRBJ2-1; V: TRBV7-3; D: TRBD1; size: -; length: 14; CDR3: CASSPDRGQNEQFF; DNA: TGTGCCAGCAGCCCAGACAGGGGGCAAAATGAGCAGTTCTTC
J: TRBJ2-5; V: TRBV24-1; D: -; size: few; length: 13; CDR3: CATSDPGQETQYF; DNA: TGTGCCACCAGTGACCCAGGGCAAGAGACCCAGTACTTC
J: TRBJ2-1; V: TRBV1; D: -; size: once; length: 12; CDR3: CTSSHCCYEQFF; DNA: TGCACCAGCAGCCACTGTTGCTATGAGCAGTTCTTC
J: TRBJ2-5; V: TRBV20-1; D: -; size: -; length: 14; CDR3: CSGKGGAGRETQYF; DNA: TGCAGTGGCAAAGGGGGAGCGGGAAGAGAGACCCAGTACTTC
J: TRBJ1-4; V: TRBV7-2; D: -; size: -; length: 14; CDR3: CASSPGTRGEKLFF; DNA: TGTGCCAGCAGCCCCGGGACCCGGGGTGAAAAACTGTTTTTT
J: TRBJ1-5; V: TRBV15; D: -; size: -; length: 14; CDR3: CATSTQGAGQPQHF; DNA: TGTGCCACCAGCACACAGGGAGCGGGACAGCCCCAGCATTTT
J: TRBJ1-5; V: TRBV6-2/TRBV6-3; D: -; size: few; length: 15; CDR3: CASSYAGNGNQPQHF; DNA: TGTGCCAGCAGTTACGCAGGGAACGGCAATCAGCCCCAGCATTTT
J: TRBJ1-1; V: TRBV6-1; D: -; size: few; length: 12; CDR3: CASSETGIEAFF; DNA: TGTGCCAGCAGTGAAACGGGGATTGAAGCTTTCTTT
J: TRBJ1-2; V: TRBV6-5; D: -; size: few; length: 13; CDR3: CASSDSGTGGYTF; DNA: TGTGCCAGCAGTGACTCGGGGACCGGGGGCTACACCTTC
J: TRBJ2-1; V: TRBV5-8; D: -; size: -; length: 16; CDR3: CASSPTALTKQGEQFF; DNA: TGTGCCAGCAGCCCCACGGCACTTACTAAGCAGGGTGAGCAGTTCTTC
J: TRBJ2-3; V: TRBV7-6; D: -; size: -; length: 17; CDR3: CASSGGANHQKVDTQYF; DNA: TGTGCCAGCAGCGGGGGCGCTAACCACCAGAAGGTCGATACGCAGTATTTT
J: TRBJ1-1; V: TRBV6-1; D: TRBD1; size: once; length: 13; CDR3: CASSDRGVGEAFF; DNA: TGTGCCAGCAGCGACAGGGGAGTCGGTGAAGCTTTCTTT
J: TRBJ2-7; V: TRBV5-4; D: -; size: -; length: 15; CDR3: CASSLGLPEIYEQYF; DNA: TGTGCCAGCAGCTTGGGGCTCCCGGAGATCTACGAGCAGTACTTC
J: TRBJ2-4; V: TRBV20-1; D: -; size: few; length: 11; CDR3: CSARSLNIQYF; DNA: TGCAGTGCTCGGTCTTTAAACATTCAGTACTTC
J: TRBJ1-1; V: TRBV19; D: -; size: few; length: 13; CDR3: CASSMKGDTEAFF; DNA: TGTGCCAGTAGTATGAAGGGGGACACTGAAGCTTTCTTT
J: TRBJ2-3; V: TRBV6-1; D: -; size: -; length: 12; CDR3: CASTSLGDTQYF; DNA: TGTGCCAGCACGAGTTTAGGAGATACGCAGTATTTT
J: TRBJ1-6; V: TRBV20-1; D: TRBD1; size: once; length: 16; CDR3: CSARGPGGLHNSPLHF; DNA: TGCAGTGCTAGAGGACCAGGGGGCCTACATAATTCACCCCTCCACTTT
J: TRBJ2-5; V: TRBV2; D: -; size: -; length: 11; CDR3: CASRTAVTQYF; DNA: TGTGCCAGCAGGACAGCCGTGACCCAGTACTTC